These 20 T cell receptor beta chains share one sample of origin, sequenced in a study of cytomegalovirus exposure and HLA in healthy donors. Primers included in the PCR were 60 Vbeta and 13 Jbeta primers. Only in-frame clones appear in the TCRdb table, and some are missing; sequencing was by immunoSEQ multiplex PCR. The table records 100,000 or so clones, 74% of them present only once. Sequenced: PBMCs. All receptors come from a man aged 50-60 years in good health and CMV-seropositive.

V usage is TRBV5-1 and J usage is TRBJ1-3; 7 bases align to TRBD1. This CDR3 spans 14 amino acids. Germline values: CDR1 SGHRS, CDR2 YFSETQ. The V and J ends lost 4 bases and 4 bases, in that order; junction bases with no gene match: 5. In nucleotides, the CDR3 is TGCGCCAGCAGCCCCGACAGGGAAGGAAACACCATATATTTT. Translating gives CASSPDREGNTIYF.

This clone was counted a few times. The chain carries TRBV5-1 and TRBJ2-1; 7 bases fit TRBD2. The J segment lost 2 bases and the V segment lost 4 bases, leaving 6 bases of the junction unmatched. Germline CDR1 is SGHRS and CDR2 is YFSETQ. This CDR3 has 15 residues. The CDR3 is CASSPLADTYNEQFF. The DNA of the CDR3 is TGCGCCAGCAGCCCCCTAGCGGATACCTACAATGAGCAGTTCTTC.

The rearrangement uses TRBV4-2 and TRBJ1-1; no clear D gene. In germline, CDR1 is LGHNA, CDR2 YNFKEQ. Trimming cost V 1 base and J 1 base, with 7 bases left between them. The CDR3 has 14 residues. CDR3 protein: CASSQVTRNTEAFF. The CDR3 DNA follows: TGTGCCAGCAGCCAAGTCACAAGGAACACTGAAGCTTTCTTT.

In regard to this clone: In the same sample, other DNA sequences code for this CDR3. V gene TRBV5-4 combines with J gene TRBJ2-3; 9 positions agree with TRBD1. V was clipped by 4 bases and J by 6 bases; unmatched bases: 12. Germline V gene sequence: CDR1 SGHNT, CDR2 YYREEE (reference sequence). The CDR3 length is 16 residues. CDR3 region: CASSTTGGGHTDTQYF. Here the CDR3 DNA reads TGTGCCAGCAGCACGACAGGGGGTGGGCACACCGATACGCAGTATTTT.

V gene TRBV10-1 combines with J gene TRBJ2-7; a weak D match, TRBD1 (6 bases). CDR1 and CDR2 (germline): WNHNN, SYGVQD (reference sequence). The CDR3 has 14 amino acids. Between the trimmed V and J ends, which lost 6 bases and 5 bases, there was a span of 17 bases. The CDR3, as DNA: TGCGCCAGCAGGCAGGGAAGGGGGAAGAACGAGCAGTACTTC. Protein sequence: CASRQGRGKNEQYF.

The chain is built from TRBV7-2 and TRBJ2-6; possibly TRBD1 for D (6 bases). Trimming cost V 3 bases and J 4 bases, with 10 bases left between them. Germline-derived CDR1 and CDR2 are SGHTA and FQGNSA. The CDR3 runs to 15 residues. This CDR3 reads CASSFRTAGANVLTF. The CDR3 DNA sequence: TGTGCCAGCAGCTTCAGGACAGCAGGGGCCAACGTCCTGACTTTC.

This clone showed up just a few times. An end of the junction does not agree with germline; a read error may underlie this. The chain is built from TRBV6-1 and TRBJ2-6, with D possibly matching TRBD1 (6 bases). The germline V gene has CDR1 MNHNS and CDR2 SASEGT. This CDR3 comprises 18 residues. The CDR3 DNA follows: TGTGCCAGCAGTGTCACAGGGATTTCCCCCCCTGGGGCCAACGGCCTGACTTTC. Translating gives CASSVTGISPPGANGLTF.

The rearrangement joins TRBV5-1 to TRBJ2-3; no definite D call. The ends were cut back, 2 bases at V and 0 bases at J, with 7 bases in the middle. CDR1 is SGHRS and CDR2 is YFSETQ in the germline V gene. This CDR3 comprises 14 residues. Here the CDR3 DNA reads TGCGCCAGCAGCTTATCCCCGAGCACAGATACGCAGTATTTT. It yields the protein CASSLSPSTDTQYF.

The table lists this clone with a few counts. This chain connects TRBV7-2 to TRBJ2-7; D may be TRBD2 (6 bases). V gave up 1 base and J gave up 2 bases, with 15 bases separating them. CDR3 length: 16 amino acids. CDR1 is SGHTA and CDR2 is FQGNSA in the germline V gene. CDR3 in amino acids: CASSLGLLAATYEQYF. Written as DNA, the CDR3 is TGTGCCAGCAGCTTAGGTCTACTAGCTGCAACCTACGAGCAGTACTTC.

The V and J genes are TRBV19 and TRBJ1-2; D gene unclear. Trimming took off 5 bases at V and 2 bases at J, with 12 bases between the two ends. CDR1 and CDR2 from the germline V gene are LNHDA and SQIVND (reference sequence). The CDR3 length is 14 residues. The CDR3 reads CASSPAGGNYGYTF. The CDR3, as DNA: TGTGCCAGTAGTCCCGCCGGCGGGAACTATGGCTACACCTTC.

This clone appeared a few times. V is TRBV5-4 and J is TRBJ1-2, with 7 bases matching TRBD1. The trim removed 6 bases at V and 8 bases at J, leaving 13 bases unmatched. The CDR3 spans 14 residues. Germline lookup yields CDR1 SGHNT and CDR2 YYREEE (reference sequence). CDR3 coding DNA: TGTGCCAGCACCAAGGGACAGTCCACGAGCGGCTACACCTTC. Translation gives CASTKGQSTSGYTF.

This sequence joins TRBV6-1 and TRBJ2-1; 9 bases are a match to TRBD1. V dropped 7 bases and J dropped 6; count of bases not matched to a gene: 7. The CDR3 covers 14 residues. Germline CDR1 MNHNS, CDR2 SASEGT. For the CDR3, the DNA is TGTGCCAGCAAGGAACAGGGGGCCCGCAATGAGCAGTTCTTC. Translation gives CASKEQGARNEQFF.

The V gene is TRBV5-1, the J gene TRBJ1-1; TRBD1 is a possible D gene (5 bases). The germline V and J ends were trimmed by 2 bases and 6 bases, with 11 bases remaining between them. From germline, CDR1 is SGHRS and CDR2 YFSETQ. The CDR3 consists of 13 residues. The CDR3: CASSFDGQSEAFF. CDR3 coding DNA: TGCGCCAGCAGCTTTGACGGACAATCTGAAGCTTTCTTT.

This clone came up a few times. The rearrangement joins TRBV15 to TRBJ2-3; 11 positions match TRBD2. CDR1 is LNHNV, CDR2 YYDKDF, per germline (reference sequence). With 1 base clipped from V and 7 bases from J, the junction kept 4 bases outside the gene matches. The CDR3 length is 15 residues. The CDR3 sequence is CATSRVAGGPNTQYF. CDR3 DNA sequence: TGTGCCACCAGCAGAGTAGCGGGGGGGCCAAATACGCAGTATTTT.

The CDR3 DNA is TGTGCCAGCAGCGTAGAGTTACCCTACTCTGGAAACACCATATATTTT. This gives the protein CASSVELPYSGNTIYF. V gene TRBV9 combines with J gene TRBJ1-3, with D unclear. Trimming removed 0 bases at V and 0 bases at J, with 10 bases between. Germline loops: CDR1 SGDLS, CDR2 YYNGEE. The CDR3 consists of 16 residues.

The V call is TRBV18, the J call TRBJ1-2, with a weak D call TRBD1 (5 bases). Germline assignment: CDR1 KGHSH and CDR2 LQKENI. V lost 5 bases to trimming and J lost 0 bases, with 13 bases between them. The CDR3 spans 15 residues. CDR3 residues: CASSAGASPNYGYTF. DNA of the CDR3: TGTGCCAGCTCAGCTGGGGCCTCCCCTAACTATGGCTACACCTTC.

The J gene is TRBJ1-2, the V gene TRBV6-1, with D possibly being TRBD1 (6 bases). The ends were cut back, 6 bases at V and 6 bases at J, with 14 bases in the middle. There are 13 residues in the CDR3. The V gene's germline CDR1 is MNHNS and CDR2 SASEGT. DNA for the CDR3: TGTGCCAGCAGGACCGACAGGCTAGATGGCTACACCTTC. It is translated as CASRTDRLDGYTF.

This chain uses TRBV12-5 with TRBJ2-3, with D tentatively TRBD1 (6 bases). The CDR3 covers 14 residues. V lost 6 bases to trimming and J lost 0 bases, with 10 bases between them. Germline CDR1 and CDR2: LGHNT and FRNRAP. In DNA form, the CDR3 reads TGTGCTAGTGGCCCAGGGGTGAGCACAGATACGCAGTATTTT. Its protein is CASGPGVSTDTQYF.

The chain has TRBV5-1 and TRBJ2-5; TRBD1 matches at 7 bases. The DNA end lines up better with TRBJ2-7; the J call may be wrong. Germline CDR1 is SGHRS and CDR2 is YFSETQ. This CDR3 contains 14 residues. CDR3 DNA sequence: TGCGCCAGCAGCCCGACAGGGAGCTCCTACGAGCAGTACTTC. This encodes CASSPTGSSYEQYF.

The chain has TRBV19 and TRBJ1-6, with D hard to call. V dropped 7 bases and J dropped 0 bases, with 16 bases sitting between them. Germline CDR1 LNHDA, CDR2 SQIVND (reference sequence). This CDR3 has 17 residues. In DNA, the CDR3 is TGTGCCAGTACCGGTTCCCACAGAAGCTCCTATAATTCACCCCTCCACTTT. Translating it yields CASTGSHRSSYNSPLHF. The full variable domain, with the rest looked up from reference TRBV19 and TRBJ1-6, is DGGITQSPKYLFRKEGQNVTLSCEQNLNHDAMYWYRQDPGQGLRLIYYSQIVNDFQKGDIAEGYSVSREKKESFPLTVTSAQKNPTAFYLCASTGSHRSSYNSPLHFGNGTRLTVT.